These 16 T cell receptor beta chains share one sample of origin, sequenced in a study. From the 5' RACE reads, TCRdb called clonotypes with MiXCR, one entry per CDR3 protein. Seen here are some 10,000 distinct CDR3 sequences, approximately 17% observed once, and the top ten hold 3% to 4.5%. Treg sorting used a CD4+CD25+CD127-/low gate. Sequenced input: Tregs sorted from a lymph node. The receptors come from a female donor with breast cancer.

This clonotype was detected only a few times. The J gene is TRBJ1-6, the V gene TRBV20-1; D remains unclear. In germline, CDR1 is DFQATT, CDR2 SNEGSKA (reference sequence). V lost 2 bases and J lost 1, with 9 bases in between. This CDR3 is built from 15 residues. In DNA form, the CDR3 reads TGCAGTGCTAGACGGGGTTTTTCCTATAATTCACCCCTCCACTTT. Translated: CSARRGFSYNSPLHF.

This chain connects TRBV18 to TRBJ1-2; TRBD1 matches at 8 bases. J lost 6 bases, V lost 9 bases, and 6 bases had no gene match. Germline CDR1 KGHSH, CDR2 LQKENI. The CDR3 runs to 12 residues. CDR3 amino acids: CASPKDRDGYTF. The CDR3, as DNA: TGTGCCAGTCCAAAGGACAGGGATGGCTACACCTTC.

The chain has TRBV2 and TRBJ2-5, with 8 bases matching TRBD1. The germline V gene encodes CDR1 SNHLY and CDR2 FYNNEI. Trimming removed 9 bases from V and 2 bases from J; junction bases left unmatched: 8. This CDR3 comprises 14 residues. The chain's CDR3 is CASRTGNYQETQYF. The CDR3 DNA sequence: TGTGCCAGTCGGACAGGGAACTATCAAGAGACCCAGTACTTC.

In its sample, this clonotype was seen a few times. The rearrangement links TRBV5-1 to TRBJ1-1; D gene unclear. Germline CDR1 is SGHRS and CDR2 is YFSETQ. The CDR3 runs to 14 residues. The V and J ends lost 0 bases and 5 bases respectively, with 11 bases between them. The CDR3 bases are TGCGCCAGCAGCTTGGGTCTGTTGGGGACTGAAGCTTTCTTT. It translates to CASSLGLLGTEAFF.

This clonotype was observed at least ten times. The chain links TRBV20-1 to TRBJ2-3, with TRBD2 identical over 7 bases. This CDR3 has 18 residues. The J segment lost 1 base and the V segment lost 1 base, leaving 14 bases of the junction unmatched. The germline CDR1 and CDR2 sequences are DFQATT and SNEGSKA (reference sequence). CDR3 nucleotide sequence: TGCAGTGCTAGAGCCGGTGGGGCGGGAGTCGTAGGCACAGATACGCAGTATTTT. Protein product: CSARAGGAGVVGTDTQYF.

This clonotype was recorded at least ten times. The rearrangement joins TRBV18 to TRBJ1-1; 8 bases agree with TRBD1. This CDR3 spans 15 amino acids. In germline, CDR1 is KGHSH, CDR2 LQKENI. V shed 6 bases, J shed 4 bases, and the junction held 10 bases outside the gene matches. The CDR3 is CASSLSGQGVTEAFF. The CDR3 region has the DNA TGTGCCAGCTCCCTTTCAGGACAGGGCGTCACTGAAGCTTTCTTT.

The table lists this clonotype with a count of one. One junction end disagrees with the germline gene, perhaps due to a read error. The CDR3 DNA is TGTGCCAGCAGCGGCCGACTAGCTCGGGATACGCAGTGTTTT. Its translation is CASSGRLARDTQCF. V usage is TRBV7-8 and J usage is TRBJ2-3; 7 bases agree with TRBD2. CDR3 length: 14 amino acids. CDR1 and CDR2 from the germline V gene are SGHVS and FQNEAQ.

This clonotype was seen repeatedly, ten times or more. This may come from a read error, since a much larger clone is one base off. The chain recombines TRBV20-1 with TRBJ1-1, with D maybe TRBD1 (6 bases). V lost 1 base, J lost 4 bases, and 22 bases lay in between. Germline V CDR1 and CDR2: DFQATT, SNEGSKA (reference sequence). CDR3 length: 17 amino acids. DNA for the CDR3: TGCAGTGCTAGAGGGGAGGCTACAGGGCTTGTTAGCACTGAAGCTTTCTTT. Residues: CSARGEATGLVSTEAFF.

This clonotype was picked up many times. This chain links TRBV5-1 with TRBJ2-1; D is perhaps TRBD2 (6 bases). The V end was cut by 4 bases, the J end by 3 bases, with 17 bases between. The CDR3 sequence is 16 residues long. Per the germline V gene, CDR1 is SGHRS and CDR2 is YFSETQ. The CDR3 is CASSRPSAGDYNEQFF. The DNA for the CDR3 is TGCGCCAGCAGCCGACCCTCAGCGGGCGACTACAATGAGCAGTTCTTC.

As concerns this clonotype: A much larger clone lies one base from this, so it may be a read error. The gene calls are TRBV4-3 and TRBJ2-1, with D perhaps given as TRBD1 or TRBD2 (7 bases each). The CDR3 is 17 amino acids. Germline lookup yields CDR1 LGHNA and CDR2 YSLEER. Trimming removed 0 bases from V and 5 bases from J, with 17 bases in between. CDR3 sequence (DNA): TGCGCCAGCAGCCAAGAGTGGGGGGGACAGTCCCACAATGAGCAGTTCTTC. Translating it yields CASSQEWGGQSHNEQFF.

A note on this clonotype: A much larger clone lies one base from this, so it may be a read error. The CDR3 bases are TGCGCCAACAGCAAAAGCGAGACGACCTTTAGTGAGCAGTTCTTC. Protein sequence: CANSKSETTFSEQFF. The gene calls are TRBV4-1 and TRBJ2-1; D call uncertain. The germline gives CDR1 MGHRA, CDR2 YSYEKL. The CDR3 spans 15 residues.

This clonotype was detected many times. This rearrangement joins TRBV5-1 to TRBJ1-4, with D possibly TRBD1 on 6 matching bases. CDR1 SGHRS and CDR2 YFSETQ come from the germline V gene. The V end was cut by 4 bases, the J end by 2 bases, with 9 bases between. This CDR3 has 14 residues. CDR3 sequence: CASSPDSTNEKLFF. DNA for the CDR3: TGCGCCAGCAGCCCGGACAGCACTAATGAAAAACTGTTTTTT.

The CDR3 nucleotides read TGTGCCAGCAGTTTCACGGGGACTGGCCACAATGAGCAGTTCTTC. Its translation: CASSFTGTGHNEQFF. The J gene is TRBJ2-1, the V gene TRBV27; weak D call: TRBD2 (6 bases). The CDR3 extends over 15 amino acids. From germline, CDR1 is MNHEY and CDR2 SMNVEV (reference sequence). Trimming removed 3 bases from V and 5 bases from J, with 14 bases in between.

Concerning this clonotype itself: Just one base apart from a much larger clone, this may be a read error. The CDR3 nucleotides read TGCGCCAGCGGCCACCAGGGACAGAAGGATGGCTACACCTTC. Translating it yields CASGHQGQKDGYTF. The chain uses TRBV4-1 and TRBJ1-2; TRBD1 matches at 7 bases. The CDR3 is 14 residues long. Germline CDR1 and CDR2: MGHRA and YSYEKL.

This clonotype has at least ten counts. The chain joins TRBV7-3 to TRBJ2-1, with D perhaps TRBD2 (6 bases). V was pared by 5 bases and J by 3 bases, with 17 bases between. The length of the CDR3 is 16 residues. In germline, CDR1 is SGHTA, CDR2 FQGTGA. For the CDR3, the DNA is TGTGCCAGCAGCCTTCCCCCTAGCGCCGGCTACAATGAGCAGTTCTTC. The encoded protein is CASSLPPSAGYNEQFF.

In its sample, this clonotype was seen a few times. Just one base apart from a much larger clone, this may be a read error. The chain uses TRBV18 and TRBJ2-3; D is perhaps TRBD1 (5 bases). This CDR3 region has 13 residues. Germline V lookup: CDR1 KGHSH, CDR2 LQKENI. The chain's CDR3 is CASPPRGADTQYF. Here the CDR3 DNA reads TGTGCCAGCCCACCTAGGGGTGCAGATACGCAGTATTTT.